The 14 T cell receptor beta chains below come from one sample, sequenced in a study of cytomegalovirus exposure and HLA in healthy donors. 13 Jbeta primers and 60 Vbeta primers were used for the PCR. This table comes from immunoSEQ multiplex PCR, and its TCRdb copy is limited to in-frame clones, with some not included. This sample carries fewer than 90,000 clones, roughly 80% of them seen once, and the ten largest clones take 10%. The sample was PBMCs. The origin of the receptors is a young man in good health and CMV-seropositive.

The CDR3 spells CASSLTGTSQETQYF. The CDR3 DNA reads as TGTGCCAGCAGTCTGACAGGAACGAGCCAAGAGACCCAGTACTTC. The rearrangement links TRBV2 to TRBJ2-5, with D perhaps matching TRBD1 (6 bases). Germline V CDR1 and CDR2: SNHLY, FYNNEI. The V end lost 5 bases, the J end lost 1 base, and 14 bases lay between the germline ends. The CDR3 consists of 15 residues.

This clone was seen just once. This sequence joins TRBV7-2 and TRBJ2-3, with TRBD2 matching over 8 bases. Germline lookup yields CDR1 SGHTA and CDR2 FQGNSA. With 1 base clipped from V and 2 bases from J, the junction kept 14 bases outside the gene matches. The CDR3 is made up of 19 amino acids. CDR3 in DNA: TGTGCCAGCAGCTTAGTTTTCGGGACTAGTGTCAGTCCCACAGATACGCAGTATTTT. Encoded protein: CASSLVFGTSVSPTDTQYF.

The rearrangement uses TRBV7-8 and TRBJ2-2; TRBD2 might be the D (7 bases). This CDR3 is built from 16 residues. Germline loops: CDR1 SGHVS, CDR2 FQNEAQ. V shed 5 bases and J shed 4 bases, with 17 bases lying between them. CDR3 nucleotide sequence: TGTGCCAGCAGCCCGTGGGAGGGGGGATTCACCGGGGAGCTGTTTTTT. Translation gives CASSPWEGGFTGELFF.

CDR3 loop: CASRDATGNQPQHF. In DNA form, the CDR3 reads TGTGCCAGCAGAGATGCGACAGGTAATCAGCCCCAGCATTTT. This chain uses TRBV6-5 with TRBJ1-5; D might be TRBD1 (6 bases). Germline values: CDR1 MNHEY, CDR2 SVGAGI. The CDR3 loop spans 14 amino acids. V dropped 6 bases and J dropped 4 bases, with 13 bases sitting between them.

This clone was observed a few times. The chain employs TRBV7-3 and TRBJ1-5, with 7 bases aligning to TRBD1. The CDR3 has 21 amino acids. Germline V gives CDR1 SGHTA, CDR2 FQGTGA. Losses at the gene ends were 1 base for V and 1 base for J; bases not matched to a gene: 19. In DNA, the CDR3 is TGTGCCAGCAGCTTAATAGAGGCAGGGGGAGGAGGGGAAGGCAGCAATCAGCCCCAGCATTTT. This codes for CASSLIEAGGGGEGSNQPQHF.

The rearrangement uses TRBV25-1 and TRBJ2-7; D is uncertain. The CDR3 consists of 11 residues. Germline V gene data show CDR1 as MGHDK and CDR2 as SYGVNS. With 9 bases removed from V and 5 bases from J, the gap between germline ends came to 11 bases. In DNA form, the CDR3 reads TGTGCCAGGACTCCCTGGGACGAGCAGTACTTC. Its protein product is CARTPWDEQYF.

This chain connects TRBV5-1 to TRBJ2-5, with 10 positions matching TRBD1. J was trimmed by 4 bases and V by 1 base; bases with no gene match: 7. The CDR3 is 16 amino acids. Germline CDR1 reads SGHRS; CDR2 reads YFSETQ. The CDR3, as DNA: TGCGCCAGCAGCTTGAACGTCGGGACAGGGGCAGAGACCCAGTACTTC. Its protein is CASSLNVGTGAETQYF.

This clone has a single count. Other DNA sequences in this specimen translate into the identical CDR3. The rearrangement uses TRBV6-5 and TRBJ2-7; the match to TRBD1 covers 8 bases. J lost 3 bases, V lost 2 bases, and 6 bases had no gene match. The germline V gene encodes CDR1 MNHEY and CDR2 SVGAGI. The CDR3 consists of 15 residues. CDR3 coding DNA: TGTGCCAGCAGTTACCCGACAGGGGAGCGCTACGAGCAGTACTTC. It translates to CASSYPTGERYEQYF.

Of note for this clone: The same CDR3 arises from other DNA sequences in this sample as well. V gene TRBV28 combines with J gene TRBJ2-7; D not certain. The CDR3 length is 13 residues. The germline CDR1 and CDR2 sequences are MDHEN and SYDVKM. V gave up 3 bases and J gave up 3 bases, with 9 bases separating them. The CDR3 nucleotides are TGTGCCAGCAGTTTTGGCCAGGACTACGAGCAGTACTTC. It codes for CASSFGQDYEQYF.

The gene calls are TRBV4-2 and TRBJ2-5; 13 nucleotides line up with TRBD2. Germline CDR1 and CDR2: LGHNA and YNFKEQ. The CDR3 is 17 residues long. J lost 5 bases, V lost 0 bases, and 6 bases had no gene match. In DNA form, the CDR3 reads TGTGCCAGCAGCCAAGATTATCGACTAGCGGGGGGTGAGACCCAGTACTTC. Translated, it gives CASSQDYRLAGGETQYF.

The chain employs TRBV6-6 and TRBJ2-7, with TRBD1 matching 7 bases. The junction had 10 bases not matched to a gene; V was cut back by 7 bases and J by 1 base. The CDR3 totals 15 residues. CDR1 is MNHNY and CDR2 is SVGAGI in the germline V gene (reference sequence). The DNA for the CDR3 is TGTGCCAGCACTCCCTCGGCAGGGGGTTCCTACGAGCAGTACTTC. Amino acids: CASTPSAGGSYEQYF.

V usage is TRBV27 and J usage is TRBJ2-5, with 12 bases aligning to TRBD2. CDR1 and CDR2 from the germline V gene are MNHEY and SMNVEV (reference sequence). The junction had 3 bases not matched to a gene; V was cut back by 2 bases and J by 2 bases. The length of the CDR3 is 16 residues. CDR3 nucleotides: TGTGCCAGCAGTTTACTAGCGGGGGGGCCTCAAGAGACCCAGTACTTC. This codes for CASSLLAGGPQETQYF.

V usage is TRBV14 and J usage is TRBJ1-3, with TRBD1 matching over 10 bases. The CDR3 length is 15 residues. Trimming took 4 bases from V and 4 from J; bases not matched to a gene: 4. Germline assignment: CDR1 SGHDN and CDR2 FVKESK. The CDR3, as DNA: TGTGCCAGCAGCCCGGACAGGGGGTCCGGAAACACCATATATTTT. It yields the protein CASSPDRGSGNTIYF.

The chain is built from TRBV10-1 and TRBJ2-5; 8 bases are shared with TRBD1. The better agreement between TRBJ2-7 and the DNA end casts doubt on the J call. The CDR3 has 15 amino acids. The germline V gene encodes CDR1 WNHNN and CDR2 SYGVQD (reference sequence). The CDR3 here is CASSDTGQDSYEQYF. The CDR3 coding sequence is TGCGCCAGCAGTGACACGGGACAGGACTCCTACGAGCAGTACTTC.